This TCR beta chain is from a study of cytomegalovirus exposure and HLA in healthy donors. Whole-study findings and limits: Later analysis revealed greater clonal expansion in HLA-associated TCR beta chains than in equally common others.

CDR1 SGHNT and CDR2 YYREEE come from the germline V gene (reference sequence). The V end was cut by 4 bases, the J end by 10 bases, with 15 bases between. The CDR3 consists of 14 residues. Concerning this clone: Its matching antigen is unknown.

The primer mix had 60 Vbeta and 13 Jbeta primers. Using immunoSEQ multiplex PCR, the repertoire was profiled, and TCRdb retains in-frame clones only, with some absent. This listing includes over 50,000 clones. The chain employs TRBV5-4 and TRBJ2-6; D is possibly TRBD1 (6 bases). Sample: PBMCs. The TCR sequence derives from a man between 45 and 60 years old in good health and CMV-seropositive. CDR3 protein: CASSPWWTENVLTF. The DNA for the CDR3 is TGTGCCAGCAGCCCTTGGTGGACAGAGAACGTCCTGACTTTC. Complete variable domain (other parts from reference TRBV5-4 and TRBJ2-6): ETGVTQSPTHLIKTRGQQVTLRCSSQSGHNTVSWYQQALGQGPQFIFQYYREEENGRGNFPPRFSGLQFPNYSSELNVNALELDDSALYLCASSPWWTENVLTFGAGSRLTVL.